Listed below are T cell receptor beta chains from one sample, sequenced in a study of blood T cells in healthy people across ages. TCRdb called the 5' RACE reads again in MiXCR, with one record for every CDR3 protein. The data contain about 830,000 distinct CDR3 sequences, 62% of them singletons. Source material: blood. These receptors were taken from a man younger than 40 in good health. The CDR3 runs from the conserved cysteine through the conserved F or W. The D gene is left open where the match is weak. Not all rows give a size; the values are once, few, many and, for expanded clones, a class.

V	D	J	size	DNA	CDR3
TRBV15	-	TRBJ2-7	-	TGTGCCACCAGCAGAGATCGCTCAGCCTACGAGCAGTACTTC	CATSRDRSAYEQYF
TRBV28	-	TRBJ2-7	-	TGTGCCAGCAGCTCTAACAGGCTAGGCGGCTACGAGCAGTACTTC	CASSSNRLGGYEQYF
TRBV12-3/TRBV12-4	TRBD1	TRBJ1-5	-	TGTGCCAGCAGACCCGGACAGGGTATGGCTCAGCCCCAGCATTTT	CASRPGQGMAQPQHF
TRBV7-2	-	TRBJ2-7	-	TGTGCCAGCAGTCCTGAGGGGTTGCGCTACGAGCAGTACTTC	CASSPEGLRYEQYF
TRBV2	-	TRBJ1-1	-	TGTGCCAGCAGTGATACAGGGACGAACACTGAAGCTTTCTTT	CASSDTGTNTEAFF
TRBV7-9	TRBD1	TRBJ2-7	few	TGTGCCAGCAGCGGGACAGGGGGAATTCTAGGGCCCGAGCAGTACTTC	CASSGTGGILGPEQYF
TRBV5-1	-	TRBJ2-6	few	TGCGCCAGCAGCTTGGCCCCCGCGGGCTCTGGGGCCAACGTCCTGACTTTC	CASSLAPAGSGANVLTF
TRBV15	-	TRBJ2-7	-	TGTGCCACCAGCAGAGTCGCCGGCACCTACGAGCAGTACTTC	CATSRVAGTYEQYF
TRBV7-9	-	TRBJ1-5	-	TGTGCCAGCAACCTAAACGGGCCTGGTAGCAATCAGCCCCAGCATTTT	CASNLNGPGSNQPQHF
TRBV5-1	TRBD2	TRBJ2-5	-	TGCGCCAGCAGCCCATGGACTAGCGGGGGCCTTGTCCAAGAGACCCAGTACTTC	CASSPWTSGGLVQETQYF
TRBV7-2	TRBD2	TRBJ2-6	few	TGTGCCAGCAGGTCAACTAGCGGGGGAATCTCTGGGGCCAACGTCCTGACTTTC	CASRSTSGGISGANVLTF
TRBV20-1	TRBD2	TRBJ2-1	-	TGCAGTGCTCATGCGGGGGGGCTCTGGAATGAGCAGTTCTTC	CSAHAGGLWNEQFF
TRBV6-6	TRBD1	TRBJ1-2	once	TGTGCCAGCAGGCTACAGACAGGGATCGCTGGCTACACCTTC	CASRLQTGIAGYTF
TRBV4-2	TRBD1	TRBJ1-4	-	TGTGCCAGTAGCACCACCGGGACAGGGCGGGAAAAGCTGTTTTTT	CASSTTGTGREKLFF
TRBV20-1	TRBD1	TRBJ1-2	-	TGCAGTGCTAGAGATGAGGCAGGGGGAATCTATGGCTACACCTTC	CSARDEAGGIYGYTF
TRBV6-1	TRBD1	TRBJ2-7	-	TGTGCCAGCAGCGAGAAGGGACAGGGTCCCGCGCAGTACTTC	CASSEKGQGPAQYF
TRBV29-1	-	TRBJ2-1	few	TGCAGCGTTGCCGAACAGGGTCCTTGGGAGCAGTTCTTC	CSVAEQGPWEQFF
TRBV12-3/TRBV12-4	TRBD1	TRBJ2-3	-	TGTGCCAGCAGTTTAGAGCAGGGGGCCGGAGATGCGCAGTATTTT	CASSLEQGAGDAQYF
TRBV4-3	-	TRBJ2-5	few	TGCGCCAGCAGCCAAGATACGTTGGTGCAGACCCAGTACTTC	CASSQDTLVQTQYF
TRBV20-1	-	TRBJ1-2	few	TGCAGTGCTAGAGATGGCACGGTTAACTATGGCTACACCTTC	CSARDGTVNYGYTF
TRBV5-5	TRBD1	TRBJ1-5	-	TGTGCCAGCAACGGTGGGGAAGGGGGCGGTCAGCCCCAGCATTTT	CASNGGEGGGQPQHF
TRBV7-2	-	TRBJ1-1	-	TGTGCCAGCAGCTCCGCCGGGACAAAAAACACTGAAGCTTTCTTT	CASSSAGTKNTEAFF
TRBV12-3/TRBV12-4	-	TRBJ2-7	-	TGTGCCAGCAGGTCGACAGGAGCCCGGAGGGAGCAGTACTTC	CASRSTGARREQYF
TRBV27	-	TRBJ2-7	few	TGTGCCAGCAGTTTAAAGTCAGGGTACCCCTACGAGCAGTACTTC	CASSLKSGYPYEQYF
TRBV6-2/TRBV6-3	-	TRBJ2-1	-	TGTGCCAGCAGCTGGGAATTCAATGAGCAGTTCTTC	CASSWEFNEQFF
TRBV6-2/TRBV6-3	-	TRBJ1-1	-	TGTGCCAGCAGGGCGGACGGAAACACTGAAGCTTTCTTT	CASRADGNTEAFF
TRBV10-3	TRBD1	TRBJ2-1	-	TGTGCCATCAGTGAGTCGGGACAGGGGTATGAGCAGTTCTTC	CAISESGQGYEQFF
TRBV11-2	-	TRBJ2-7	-	TGTGCCAGCAGCAGGGTGGTAGCGCGTCGGATCTACGAGCAGTACTTC	CASSRVVARRIYEQYF
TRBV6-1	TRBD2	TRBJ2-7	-	TGTGCCAGCAGTGAAAATCTGGGAGGGTGGGCTTTCTACGAGCAGTACTTC	CASSENLGGWAFYEQYF
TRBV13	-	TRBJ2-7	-	TGTGCCAGCAGCCTCGCCAAGGCCCCCTACGAGCAGTACTTC	CASSLAKAPYEQYF
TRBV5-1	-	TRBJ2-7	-	TGCGCCAGCAGCTTCCCTGGACAGCCCTACGAGCAGTACTTC	CASSFPGQPYEQYF
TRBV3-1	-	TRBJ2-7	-	TGTGCCAGCAGCCAAGACAGGGGCGACCTTTACGAGCAGTACTTC	CASSQDRGDLYEQYF
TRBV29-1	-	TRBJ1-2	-	TGCAGCGTTGACGGGGGGTATGGCTACACCTTC	CSVDGGYGYTF
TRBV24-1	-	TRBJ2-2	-	TGTGCCACCAGTGACTCCGACTACGGGGAGCTGTTTTTT	CATSDSDYGELFF
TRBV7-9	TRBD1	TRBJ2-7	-	TGTGCCAGCAGCTCCCCAACGACAGGGAGTTCCTACGAGCAGTACTTC	CASSSPTTGSSYEQYF
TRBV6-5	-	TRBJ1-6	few	TGTGCCAGCAGTTACTCGACGCGCTCCTATAATTCACCCCTCCACTTT	CASSYSTRSYNSPLHF
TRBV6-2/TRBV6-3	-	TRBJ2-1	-	TGTGCCAGCAAGCCTTCAGGGGCCTACAATGAGCAGTTCTTC	CASKPSGAYNEQFF
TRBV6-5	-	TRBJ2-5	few	TGTGCCAGCAGCGGGGGAGGTACCCAGTACTTC	CASSGGGTQYF
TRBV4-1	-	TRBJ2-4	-	TGCGCCAGCAGGGAGGTGGAAGCCAAAAACATTCAGTACTTC	CASREVEAKNIQYF
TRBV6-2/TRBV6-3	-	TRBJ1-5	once	TGTGCCAGCAGTTCACAGGGCACGGGGCAGCCCCAGCATTTT	CASSSQGTGQPQHF
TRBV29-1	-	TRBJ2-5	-	TGCAGCGTTCTGTTGGGTGATGAGACCCAGTACTTC	CSVLLGDETQYF
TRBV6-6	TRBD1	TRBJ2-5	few	TGTGCCAGCAGTTACCACATGCTGGACAGGGGCCAAGAGACCCAGTACTTC	CASSYHMLDRGQETQYF
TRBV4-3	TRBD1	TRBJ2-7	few	TGCGCCAGCAGCCAGGACAGGGCGACCTACGAGCAGTACTTC	CASSQDRATYEQYF
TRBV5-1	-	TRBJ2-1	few	TGCGCCAGCAGCTTGGCCGTAGGGGCAGGATCGTCCAATGAGCAGTTCTTC	CASSLAVGAGSSNEQFF
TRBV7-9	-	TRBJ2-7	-	TGTGCCAGCACCAAACGGGGGGCTCCCTCCTACGAGCAGTACTTC	CASTKRGAPSYEQYF
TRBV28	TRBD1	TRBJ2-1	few	TGTGCCAGCAGTTTTCCTCTAGGACAGGGGACCTACAATGAGCAGTTCTTC	CASSFPLGQGTYNEQFF
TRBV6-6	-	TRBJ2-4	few	TGTGCCACTGGGCCCGGGACCAAAAACATTCAGTACTTC	CATGPGTKNIQYF
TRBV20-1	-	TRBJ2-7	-	TGCAGTGCTACGACAGACTACGAGCAGTACTTC	CSATTDYEQYF
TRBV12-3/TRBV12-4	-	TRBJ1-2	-	TGTGCCAGCAGTGTATGGAAAGACTATGGCTACACCTTC	CASSVWKDYGYTF
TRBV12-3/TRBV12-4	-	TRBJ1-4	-	TGTGCCAGCAGTTTATATGGGACGAGGTCTCCAGGAAAACTGTTTTTT	CASSLYGTRSPGKLFF
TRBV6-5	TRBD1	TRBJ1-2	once	TGTGCCAGCAGTTACTTGGGACAGGGGGACTATGGCTACACCTTC	CASSYLGQGDYGYTF
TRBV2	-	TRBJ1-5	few	TGTGCCAGCAGGGGGGACGCAGGCAATCAGCCCCAGCATTTT	CASRGDAGNQPQHF
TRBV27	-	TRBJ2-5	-	TGTGCCGGCAGTTTAAGAACAACGGGGGAGACCCAGTACTTC	CAGSLRTTGETQYF
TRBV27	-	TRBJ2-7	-	TGTGCCAGCAGTTTAAAGGCAGGGGTGTACGAGCAGTACTTC	CASSLKAGVYEQYF
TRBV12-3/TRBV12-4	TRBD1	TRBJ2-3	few	TGTGCCAGCAGATCCGCCCAGGGGGTCACAGATACGCAGTATTTT	CASRSAQGVTDTQYF
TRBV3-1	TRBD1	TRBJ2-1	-	TGTGCCAGCAGCCAATGGGACAGGCACAATGAGCAGTTCTTC	CASSQWDRHNEQFF